This TCR beta chain was recorded in a study of blood T cell repertoires in COVID-19. At the level of the study: Acute-phase and convalescent COVID-19 samples originated in the United States, Italy and Spain.

This clone was seen a single time. Germline CDR1 reads MNHEY; CDR2 reads SVGAGI. This CDR3 has 15 amino acids. The V and J ends lost 5 bases and 7 bases respectively, with 18 bases between them. Per the study methods: Researchers report that nucleated cell counts were estimated from reference gene primer amplification. Sequenced by immunoSEQ multiplex PCR; TCRdb stores in-frame clones only, minus some. The D gene and trimming were derived from the DNA, and the V and J assignments and clone size from that table. The data contain 250,000 or so clones, less than 85% of them singletons. Cohorts were assigned according to the clinical history that participants reported.

The chain employs TRBV6-5 and TRBJ1-3; the D gene is possibly TRBD1 (6 bases). The TCR originated in a man between 60 and 75 years old who had recovered from COVID-19. Sequenced sample: PBMCs or T cells enriched from blood (not recorded which). In DNA, the CDR3 is TGTGCCAGCAGTCGCTCAGGGGAACTAGGGAACACCATATATTTT. This codes for CASSRSGELGNTIYF.